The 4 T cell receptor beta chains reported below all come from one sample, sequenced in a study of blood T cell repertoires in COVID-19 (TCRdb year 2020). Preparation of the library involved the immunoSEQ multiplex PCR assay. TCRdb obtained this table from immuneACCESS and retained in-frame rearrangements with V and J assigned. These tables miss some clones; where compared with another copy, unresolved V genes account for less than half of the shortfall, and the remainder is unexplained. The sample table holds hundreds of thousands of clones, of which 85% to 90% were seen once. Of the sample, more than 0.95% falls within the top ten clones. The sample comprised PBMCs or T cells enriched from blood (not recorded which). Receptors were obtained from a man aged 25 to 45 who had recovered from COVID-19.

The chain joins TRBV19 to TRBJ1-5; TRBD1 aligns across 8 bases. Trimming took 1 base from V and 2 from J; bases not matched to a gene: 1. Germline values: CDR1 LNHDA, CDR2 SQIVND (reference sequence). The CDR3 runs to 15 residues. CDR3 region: CASSIGQGRNQPQHF. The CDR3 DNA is TGTGCCAGTAGTATAGGACAGGGGCGCAATCAGCCCCAGCATTTT.

The CDR3 reads CASSLGQGVYEQYF. DNA of the CDR3: TGTGCCAGCAGCCTAGGGCAGGGGGTTTACGAGCAGTACTTC. The chain is built from TRBV2 and TRBJ2-7, with 7 nucleotides matching TRBD1. V lost 6 bases, J lost 4 bases, and 9 bases stayed unmatched. Germline CDR1 is SNHLY and CDR2 is FYNNEI. CDR3 length: 14 amino acids. Supplemented by reference TRBV2 and TRBJ2-7, the full variable domain reads EPEVTQTPSHQVTQMGQEVILRCVPISNHLYFYWYRQILGQKVEFLVSFYNNEISEKSEIFDDQFSVERPDGSNFTLKIRSTKLEDSAMYFCASSLGQGVYEQYFGPGTRLTVT.

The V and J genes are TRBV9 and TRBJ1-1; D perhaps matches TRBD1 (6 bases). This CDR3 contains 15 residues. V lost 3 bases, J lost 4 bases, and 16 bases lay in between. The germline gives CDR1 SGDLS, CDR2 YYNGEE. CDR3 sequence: CASSGSRRGATEAFF. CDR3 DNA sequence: TGTGCCAGCAGCGGGAGTAGGCGGGGGGCCACTGAAGCTTTCTTT.

CDR3 nucleotide sequence: TGCGCCAGCAGCCAAGGGGGACAGGCAACTAATGAAAAACTGTTTTTT. This translates into CASSQGGQATNEKLFF. J is TRBJ1-4 and V is TRBV4-1, with TRBD1 matching 8 bases. The CDR3 consists of 16 residues. In germline, CDR1 is MGHRA, CDR2 YSYEKL. Trimming removed 1 base from V and 0 bases from J; junction bases left unmatched: 1.